This note documents a single T cell receptor (beta chain) sequence. Its antigen is undetermined. The sample originates from a study of T cell clonotyping in hematopoietic cell transplantation. Study-wide points: After transplant, recipient diversity fell while pathologically expanded clonotypes grew through day 180. At the given depth, recipient repertoires were over 97% de novo clonotypes. No sorting was done, leaving CD4 and CD8 contributions mixed.

Regarding time point: recipient sample about 28 days before transplant, after cytoreduction. Some clones are missing from TCRdb's copy, which holds only in-frame ones; the method was immunoSEQ multiplex PCR. The sample yields fewer than 50,000 clones, 85% to 90% seen once. The V gene's germline CDR1 is MNHEY and CDR2 SVGAGI. V lost 0 bases, J lost 6 bases, and 4 bases lay in between. This CDR3 region has 12 residues. The sequence was obtained from a man in his 60s with biphenotypic leukemia. Some clones in this sample may be carry-over from other donors' samples. This chain uses TRBV6-5 with TRBJ2-3; D unclear. The material sequenced was peripheral blood mononuclear cells, taken before stem cell transplant. The CDR3 is CASSYSGDTQYF. CDR3 DNA: TGTGCCAGCAGTTACTCGGGGGATACGCAGTATTTT.